This T cell receptor (beta chain) originates from a study of CD8 T cells in Susac syndrome. The germline gives CDR1 PRHDT, CDR2 FYEKMQ (reference sequence). The CDR3 totals 14 residues. V was cut by 2 bases and J by 2 bases, with 10 bases left in between. With random hexamers, reverse transcription was performed on about 0.45 to 1 ug of RNA. From the immunoSEQ multiplex PCR reads, TCRdb called clonotypes with MiXCR, one entry per CDR3 protein. The sample carries about 120,000 distinct CDR3 sequences, around 94% recorded once. Sample: CD8+ T cells from PBMCs. The TCR comes from a human donor with Susac syndrome. This sequence joins TRBV13 and TRBJ2-7; D uncertain. As DNA, the CDR3 is TGTGCCAGCAGCTTACAGGACCTAGCCTACGAGCAGTACTTC. This encodes CASSLQDLAYEQYF.